The present entry profiles one T cell receptor (beta chain) with its context. The sample is drawn from a study of blood T cell repertoires in COVID-19. Study in general: From the United States, Italy and Spain came samples of acute and convalescent COVID-19. The cDNA or gDNA used as material had been derived from T cells, B-cell-depleted T cells, or PBMCs.

In the study's own analysis: Scientists estimated how many nucleated cells there were by amplifying reference gene primers. Sequenced by immunoSEQ multiplex PCR; TCRdb stores in-frame clones only, minus some. V, J and clone size were drawn from that table, and D and trimming were deduced from the DNA. The top ten clones hold about 2% of a sample with 130,000 to 150,000 clones, over 70% of them seen once. Germline V gene data show CDR1 as MGHRA and CDR2 as YSYEKL. V was pared by 1 base and J by 0 bases, with 12 bases between. The CDR3 is made up of 16 amino acids. The V and J genes are TRBV4-1 and TRBJ2-5, with D tentatively TRBD2 (6 bases). This TCR was sampled from a woman in her sixties with acute or convalescent COVID-19. Sequencing was done on a sample of peripheral blood. The CDR3 DNA reads TGCGCCAGCAGCCAAGCGCGGGGATTAGACCAAGAGACCCAGTACTTC. It specifies CASSQARGLDQETQYF.